A single sample is the source of the 2 T cell receptor beta chains below, sequenced in a study of shared clonotypes between healthy human individuals. Naive-designated CD8 cells lacked CD45RO, were positively enriched for CCR7, and omitted terminally differentiated effector memory CD45RA+ cells. Sequencing was performed with immunoSEQ multiplex PCR; in TCRdb, only in-frame clones are kept and a portion is missing. Among about 1.9 million clones listed, roughly 93% were seen once. What was sequenced was naive CD8+ T cells from PBMCs. These receptors all stem from a man younger than 30 in good health. Some clones in this sample may be carry-over from other donors' samples.

The chain carries TRBV27 and TRBJ2-7, with D possibly being TRBD1 (6 bases). CDR1 MNHEY and CDR2 SMNVEV come from the germline V gene (reference sequence). Trimming removed 0 bases at V and 2 bases at J, with 11 bases between. The CDR3 sequence is 15 residues long. The CDR3 nucleotides read TGTGCCAGCAGTTTATCGTACAGGGAGACCTACGAGCAGTACTTC. This gives the protein CASSLSYRETYEQYF.

The chain recombines TRBV25-1 with TRBJ2-7, with unresolved D. The germline gives CDR1 MGHDK, CDR2 SYGVNS. Trimming cost V 2 bases and J 2 bases, with 7 bases left between them. CDR3 length: 13 residues. This CDR3 reads CASSERIPYEQYF. As DNA, the CDR3 is TGTGCCAGCAGTGAACGGATCCCCTACGAGCAGTACTTC.